The 8 T cell receptor beta chains below all came from one sample that was sequenced in a study of shared clonotypes between healthy human individuals (dated by TCRdb to 2018 to 2020). Libraries came from the immunoSEQ multiplex PCR assay. TCRdb holds this immuneACCESS table with in-frame rearrangements only. Some clones are missing; in checked studies, unresolved V genes explain under half, and the rest has no known cause. This sample is represented by around 1.6 million clones; 95% to 99% of them were singletons. Less than 0.55% of the sample is in the top ten clones. Sequenced sample: naive CD4+ T cells sorted from blood. The cell subset or site label, as the study defines it: CD45RA+ positively selected. The receptors originated from a man aged 30-40 years in good health.

The CDR3: CASSAEETQYF. The DNA for the CDR3 is TGTGCCAGCAGCGCCGAAGAGACCCAGTACTTC. The chain employs TRBV7-9 and TRBJ2-5, with D unclear. V shed 5 bases and J shed 3 bases, with 4 bases lying between them. CDR1 and CDR2 (germline): SEHNR, FQNEAQ (reference sequence). CDR3 length equals 11 residues.

The chain recombines TRBV11-2 with TRBJ1-1; D is uncertain. There are 14 residues in the CDR3. Germline values: CDR1 SGHAT, CDR2 FQNNGV. The V and J ends lost 5 bases and 6 bases respectively, with 16 bases between them. The CDR3 loop is CASSPEHGFPEAFF. The DNA of the CDR3 is TGTGCCAGCAGCCCCGAACACGGCTTTCCTGAAGCTTTCTTT. The complete variable domain, with remaining parts taken from reference TRBV11-2 and TRBJ1-1, reads EAGVAQSPRYKIIEKRQSVAFWCNPISGHATLYWYQQILGQGPKLLIQFQNNGVVDDSQLPKDRFSAERLKGVDSTLKIQPAKLEDSAVYLCASSPEHGFPEAFFGQGTRLTVV.

The chain links TRBV7-6 to TRBJ2-1; D assignment may be TRBD1 or TRBD2 (5 bases each). V was pared by 5 bases and J by 5 bases, with 13 bases between. This CDR3 spans 14 amino acids. In germline, CDR1 is SGHVS, CDR2 FNYEAQ. The chain's CDR3 is CASSEGRNHNEQFF. The CDR3 DNA reads as TGTGCCAGCAGCGAGGGACGGAATCACAATGAGCAGTTCTTC.

Details on this clone: The junction departs from germline at one end; a sequencing error may be responsible. The chain couples TRBV7-9 to TRBJ2-7; D unresolved. Germline loops: CDR1 SEHNR, CDR2 FQNEAQ (reference sequence). This CDR3 has 15 residues. CDR3 sequence reads: CRRLLDPCPLQEQYF. In nucleotides, the CDR3 is TGCAGGAGACTCCTCGACCCCTGCCCCCTTCAGGAGCAGTACTTC.

This clone was seen once. The rearrangement uses TRBV30 and TRBJ2-7; 8 nucleotides match TRBD1. Germline CDR1 GTSNPN, CDR2 SVGIG (reference sequence). The CDR3 loop spans 14 amino acids. J was trimmed by 5 bases and V by 2 bases; bases with no gene match: 8. CDR3 DNA: TGTGCCTGGAGTAAACAGGGGGGACGCGACGAGCAGTACTTC. Protein product: CAWSKQGGRDEQYF.

The V call is TRBV11-3, the J call TRBJ2-1; D is undetermined. The V end lost 1 base, the J end lost 5 bases, and 12 bases lay between the germline ends. The CDR3 runs 15 residues. Germline V gene lookup returns CDR1 SGHNT and CDR2 YENEEA. The CDR3 region is CASSLGWQTHNEQFF. The CDR3 region has the DNA TGTGCCAGCAGCTTAGGTTGGCAGACTCACAATGAGCAGTTCTTC.

The rearrangement joins TRBV29-1 to TRBJ1-2; D is unclear. CDR1 is SQVTM and CDR2 is ANQGSEA in the germline V gene. Trimming took 3 bases from V and 3 from J, leaving 14 bases between them. CDR3 length: 14 residues. The CDR3 nucleotides read TGCAGCGTTGACGTCAGTCCCGCGGACTATGGCTACACCTTC. This sequence encodes CSVDVSPADYGYTF.

V is TRBV4-1 and J is TRBJ2-2, with a possible D match to TRBD1 (6 bases). Trimming pared 4 bases from V and 3 bases from J, leaving 12 bases between. Germline assignment: CDR1 MGHRA and CDR2 YSYEKL. The CDR3 sequence is 15 residues long. In DNA form, the CDR3 reads TGCGCCAGCAGCCCGGGACACCTGTACACCGGGGAGCTGTTTTTT. Its protein is CASSPGHLYTGELFF.